The rows below give T cell receptor beta chains drawn from one sample of a study of blood T cell repertoires in COVID-19. Sequencing was performed with immunoSEQ multiplex PCR; in TCRdb, only in-frame clones are kept and a portion is missing. The table shows 150,000 to 200,000 clones, with about 85% occurring only once. The sequenced sample consisted of peripheral blood. These receptor sequences come from a man aged 65 to 79 with active or convalescent COVID-19. The conserved cysteine and the conserved F or W are not part of the CDR3 here. Each record gives: J gene, V gene, CDR3 protein.

TRBJ1-5 | TRBV24-1 | ATSGGFNQPQH
TRBJ1-1 | TRBV14 | ASSPDRVGPAF
TRBJ2-2 | TRBV6-2/TRBV6-3 | ASSFNGGAVELF
TRBJ2-5 | TRBV27 | ASRNTNQETQY
TRBJ2-3 | TRBV14 | ASSPRDSRGNTQY
TRBJ2-5 | TRBV19 | ASSIGLAGVSTQY
TRBJ1-6 | TRBV18 | ASSDLPSSYNSPLH
TRBJ1-5 | TRBV18 | ASRSNRQGNQPQH
TRBJ1-4 | TRBV6-5 | ASSYYGSAEKLF
TRBJ2-3 | TRBV6-5 | ASNLGAGAEDTQY
TRBJ1-1 | TRBV19 | ASSRPTGGSSTEAF
TRBJ2-3 | TRBV7-9 | ASSLTRTQY
TRBJ1-1 | TRBV6-1 | ASSDRQVGTEAF
TRBJ1-1 | TRBV15 | ATSRDPGARVAEAF
TRBJ1-2 | TRBV19 | ASSIVRTGERGYT
TRBJ2-2 | TRBV5-1 | ASGRLPGQGNTGELF
TRBJ1-6 | TRBV6-6 | ASSLGQGGSPLH